Each of the 6 T cell receptor beta chains below was sequenced from the same sample in a study of blood T cells in healthy people across ages (dated by TCRdb to the mid-2010s). The library was made by 5' RACE. Sequencer: Illumina HiSeq 2500. A second roughly 7 to 11 cycle PCR used a sample-barcoded 5' primer and a J-beta primer mix. The public reads were reanalyzed by TCRdb: fastp trimming at Q25, MiXCR alignment, in-frame beta chains only. Each CDR3 protein gets just one entry, which takes the most common genes and DNA from the rows behind it. In this sample the table shows roughly 2 million distinct CDR3 sequences, 40% to 55% of which occur a single time. 2.1% of the sample is held by the ten biggest clonotypes. The specimen sequenced was blood. These receptors were obtained from a woman aged 40 to 50 in good health.

The rearrangement uses TRBV5-1 and TRBJ2-7; 7 bases align to TRBD1. Germline CDR1 reads SGHRS; CDR2 reads YFSETQ. Losses at the gene ends were 1 base for V and 3 bases for J; bases not matched to a gene: 4. The length of the CDR3 is 14 residues. The CDR3 is CASSLLQGYYEQYF. CDR3 sequence (DNA): TGCGCCAGCAGCTTGTTACAGGGGTACTACGAGCAGTACTTC. Supplemented by reference TRBV5-1 and TRBJ2-7, the full variable domain reads KAGVTQTPRYLIKTRGQQVTLSCSPISGHRSVSWYQQTPGQGLQFLFEYFSETQRNKGNFPGRFSGRQFSNSRSEMNVSTLELGDSALYLCASSLLQGYYEQYFGPGTRLTVT.

This clonotype came up a few times. The rearrangement links TRBV7-2 to TRBJ1-2, with a tentative D call TRBD1 (6 bases). The ends were cut back, 5 bases at V and 8 bases at J, with 15 bases in the middle. The CDR3 extends over 13 amino acids. The V gene's germline CDR1 is SGHTA and CDR2 FQGNSA. Here the CDR3 DNA reads TGTGCCAGCAGCACACAGGGCGCTGGCGGCTACACCTTC. Protein: CASSTQGAGGYTF.

This clonotype was counted only a few times. The chain is built from TRBV12-3 or TRBV12-4 and TRBJ1-3; no definite D call. CDR3 length: 14 amino acids. Deletions cut 5 bases from V and 0 bases from J, with 8 bases between. The CDR3 DNA reads TGTGCCAGCAGTAACAGTGACTCTGGAAACACCATATATTTT. It encodes CASSNSDSGNTIYF.

The chain recombines TRBV7-2 with TRBJ2-3; tentative D call: TRBD2 (6 bases). Germline CDR1 and CDR2: SGHTA and FQGNSA. The ends were cut back, 2 bases at V and 6 bases at J, with 12 bases in the middle. The CDR3 runs to 14 residues. The CDR3, as DNA: TGTGCCAGCAGCTTAAGATCTAGCGAGGATACGCAGTATTTT. It codes for CASSLRSSEDTQYF.

This clonotype was counted only a few times. This chain's CDR3 is CASNTLETGGHYGYTF. DNA for the CDR3: TGTGCCAGCAACACCCTTGAAACAGGGGGGCACTATGGCTACACCTTC. The rearrangement links TRBV12-3 or TRBV12-4 to TRBJ1-2; 8 bases agree with TRBD1. This CDR3 has 16 residues. The junction had 13 bases not matched to a gene; V was cut back by 7 bases and J by 3 bases.

V and J are TRBV7-2 and TRBJ2-1; D is perhaps TRBD1 or TRBD2 (6 bases each). Germline V gene data show CDR1 as SGHTA and CDR2 as FQGNSA. This CDR3 contains 16 residues. The V gene lost 0 bases and the J gene lost 6 bases, with 15 bases spanning the gap. CDR3 amino acids: CASSLAGGPGLNEQFF. The DNA of the CDR3 is TGTGCCAGCAGCTTAGCGGGGGGCCCCGGCCTCAATGAGCAGTTCTTC.